Listed here are 13 T cell receptor beta chains from one sample, sequenced in a study of post-analysis software for immune sequencing data. Study observations and caveats: The five TRBV segments detected at higher frequency in patients than in controls included TRBV5-6, TRBV5-1 and TRBV20-1.

Their specific antigens are unknown. The TCR beta cDNA libraries carried unique molecular identifiers. TCRdb used MiXCR to reprocess the PCR reads, holding one entry per CDR3 protein. The sample consists of 650,000 to 850,000 distinct CDR3 sequences, roughly half of them appearing once. The sequencing sample was made of blood. The receptors derive from a girl aged 5-17 years with multiple sclerosis.

The J gene is TRBJ2-7, the V gene TRBV5-5, with 7 positions matching TRBD2. Germline V gives CDR1 SGHKS, CDR2 YYEKEE (reference sequence). V lost 1 base to trimming and J lost 0 bases; unmatched junction nucleotides: 10. This CDR3 spans 17 amino acids. The CDR3 loop is CASSLLGLAVFSYEQYF. CDR3 nucleotides: TGTGCCAGCAGCTTGTTGGGCCTAGCGGTATTCTCCTACGAGCAGTACTTC.

This rearrangement joins TRBV29-1 to TRBJ1-2; D unresolved. Germline CDR1 and CDR2: SQVTM and ANQGSEA. The germline V and J ends were trimmed by 6 bases and 0 bases, with 11 bases remaining between them. The CDR3 loop spans 13 amino acids. CDR3 DNA sequence: TGCAGCGTGGGCCAGCCTGCTAACTATGGCTACACCTTC. Protein product: CSVGQPANYGYTF.

This rearrangement joins TRBV5-1 to TRBJ1-2; D remains ambiguous. CDR1 and CDR2 from the germline V gene are SGHRS and YFSETQ. The CDR3 runs 13 residues. The V end lost 7 bases, the J end lost 2 bases, and 12 bases lay between the germline ends. CDR3: CASEQAPNYGYTF. CDR3 sequence (DNA): TGCGCCAGCGAGCAGGCGCCAAACTATGGCTACACCTTC. Full variable domain (outside the CDR3, taken from reference TRBV5-1 and TRBJ1-2): KAGVTQTPRYLIKTRGQQVTLSCSPISGHRSVSWYQQTPGQGLQFLFEYFSETQRNKGNFPGRFSGRQFSNSRSEMNVSTLELGDSALYLCASEQAPNYGYTFGSGTRLTVV.

V usage is TRBV7-9 and J usage is TRBJ1-2; D uncertain. Germline V lookup: CDR1 SEHNR, CDR2 FQNEAQ (reference sequence). V lost 2 bases and J lost 8, with 15 bases in between. CDR3 size: 14 residues. The CDR3 bases are TGTGCCAGCAGCTTAACCCGGTACGAGGAGGGCTACACCTTC. Encoded protein: CASSLTRYEEGYTF.

This rearrangement joins TRBV4-1 to TRBJ1-2; TRBD1 agrees at 7 bases. CDR1 is MGHRA and CDR2 is YSYEKL in the germline V gene. V was clipped by 0 bases and J by 6 bases; unmatched bases: 10. The CDR3 contains 16 residues. The CDR3 sequence is CASSQDRAGGEHGYTF. CDR3 in DNA: TGCGCCAGCAGCCAAGATCGAGCAGGGGGGGAACATGGCTACACCTTC.

The chain carries TRBV7-9 and TRBJ2-3; 8 bases map to TRBD2. CDR3 length equals 17 residues. Trimming at V came to 3 bases and at J to 3 bases, leaving 11 bases not matched to a gene. Germline CDR1 SEHNR, CDR2 FQNEAQ (reference sequence). The chain's CDR3 is CASSFPLRQRGTDTQYF. CDR3 sequence (DNA): TGTGCCAGCAGCTTCCCTCTGCGGCAGCGGGGGACAGATACGCAGTATTTT.

This clonotype was picked up a small number of times. The rearrangement uses TRBV20-1 and TRBJ2-3, with TRBD2 matching over 14 bases. Germline V gene lookup returns CDR1 DFQATT and CDR2 SNEGSKA (reference sequence). The CDR3 spans 16 residues. The ends lost 6 bases at V and 0 bases at J; junction bases unmatched: 5. CDR3 in amino acids: CSADGTSGSSTDTQYF. CDR3 in DNA: TGCAGTGCCGACGGGACTAGCGGGAGTAGCACAGATACGCAGTATTTT.

The gene calls are TRBV4-1 and TRBJ2-7; 8 positions match TRBD2. The germline gives CDR1 MGHRA, CDR2 YSYEKL. V gave up 0 bases and J gave up 1 base; unmatched junction bases: 5. CDR3 length: 16 amino acids. The CDR3: CASSQEPGLDSYEQYF. Written as DNA, the CDR3 is TGCGCCAGCAGCCAAGAACCGGGACTAGATTCCTACGAGCAGTACTTC.

This clonotype was seen only a few times. V gene TRBV29-1 combines with J gene TRBJ2-1, with D tentatively TRBD1 or TRBD2 (6 bases each). The germline CDR1 and CDR2 sequences are SQVTM and ANQGSEA. CDR3 length: 15 residues. The V and J ends lost 4 bases and 1 base respectively, with 14 bases between them. The CDR3 is CSVVPGGRSYNEQFF. The CDR3 DNA sequence: TGCAGCGTTGTTCCCGGGGGCAGGTCCTACAATGAGCAGTTCTTC.

V is TRBV12-3 or TRBV12-4 and J is TRBJ2-7; possible D gene TRBD2, 6 bases. The length of the CDR3 is 16 residues. The ends were cut back, 6 bases at V and 0 bases at J, with 18 bases in the middle. CDR3 protein: CASRPGGALSSYEQYF. As DNA, the CDR3 is TGTGCCAGCAGACCCGGGGGAGCCCTCAGCTCCTACGAGCAGTACTTC.

To note about this clonotype: One end of the junction varies from germline; a read error may be responsible. The chain recombines TRBV18 with TRBJ2-5; D is possibly TRBD2 (7 bases). Germline lookup yields CDR1 KGHSH and CDR2 LQKENI. The CDR3 runs 16 residues. The CDR3 region is CASSPSGTGGTETQYF. In DNA form, the CDR3 reads TGTGCCAGTTCACCGTCTGGGACGGGGGGCACGGAGACCCAGTACTTC. Full variable domain (missing parts from reference TRBV18 and TRBJ2-5): NAGVMQNPRHLVRRRGQEARLRCSPMKGHSHVYWYRQLPEEGLKFMVYLQKENIIDESGMPKERFSAEFPKEGPSILRIQQVVRGDSAAYFCASSPSGTGGTETQYFGPGTRLLVL.

This clonotype was picked up a small number of times. The chain is built from TRBV5-1 and TRBJ2-5, with 11 bases aligning to TRBD2. The ends lost 4 bases at V and 4 bases at J; junction bases unmatched: 6. This CDR3 spans 15 amino acids. Germline CDR1 is SGHRS and CDR2 is YFSETQ. The CDR3 reads CASSVLAGGGETQYF. Here the CDR3 DNA reads TGCGCCAGCAGCGTTCTAGCGGGAGGTGGAGAGACCCAGTACTTC.

This chain connects TRBV29-1 to TRBJ2-3; D is possibly TRBD2 (6 bases). From germline, CDR1 is SQVTM and CDR2 ANQGSEA. Trimming removed 7 bases from V and 6 bases from J, with 17 bases in between. The CDR3 has 13 amino acids. CDR3 coding DNA: TGCAGCGCCCGGGATCGTGGGAGGGATACGCAGTATTTT. Encoded protein: CSARDRGRDTQYF.